This TCR beta chain was sequenced during a study of blood T cell repertoires in COVID-19. Study at large: Material from acute and convalescent COVID-19 was sourced from the United States, Italy and Spain. PBMCs, B-cell-depleted T cells, or T cells provided the cDNA or gDNA that made up the material.

This clone was detected only once. In the original processing: Estimates of nucleated cell counts were drawn from the amplification of reference gene primers. Only in-frame clones appear in the TCRdb table, and some are missing; sequencing was by immunoSEQ multiplex PCR. That table supplies the V and J calls and clone size; D and trimming were determined from the DNA. The data hold tens of thousands of clones, with approximately 90% observed a single time. The CDR3 consists of 15 residues. Germline CDR1 reads LNHNV; CDR2 reads YYDKDF (reference sequence). Trimming pared 0 bases from V and 3 bases from J, leaving 12 bases between.

The J gene is TRBJ2-7, the V gene TRBV15; D is possibly TRBD1 (7 bases). Input material: peripheral blood. The receptor comes from a man in his 70s with active COVID-19. The CDR3 loop reads CATSRDRGRIYEQYF. In nucleotides, the CDR3 is TGTGCCACCAGCAGAGACAGGGGGAGGATCTACGAGCAGTACTTC.